This T cell receptor beta chain was captured in a study of early T cells in non-severe SARS-CoV-2 infection. This clonotype was picked up a small number of times. TCRdb ran MiXCR on the 5' RACE reads and lists one entry per CDR3 protein. The sample yields about 99,000 distinct CDR3 sequences, 16% seen once. Sequencing input: whole blood. The origin of this receptor is an adult who was a healthcare worker with PCR-confirmed SARS-CoV-2 infection or an uninfected control (not recorded which).

CDR3 bases: TGCAGTGGCCCCAGGGAGGGGTTGTACACTGAAGCTTTCTTT. It translates to CSGPREGLYTEAFF. J is TRBJ1-1 and V is TRBV20-1; TRBD1 is a possible D gene (5 bases). There are 14 residues in the CDR3. Germline V gene data show CDR1 as DFQATT and CDR2 as SNEGSKA (reference sequence). Trimming removed 7 bases at V and 3 bases at J, with 18 bases between.